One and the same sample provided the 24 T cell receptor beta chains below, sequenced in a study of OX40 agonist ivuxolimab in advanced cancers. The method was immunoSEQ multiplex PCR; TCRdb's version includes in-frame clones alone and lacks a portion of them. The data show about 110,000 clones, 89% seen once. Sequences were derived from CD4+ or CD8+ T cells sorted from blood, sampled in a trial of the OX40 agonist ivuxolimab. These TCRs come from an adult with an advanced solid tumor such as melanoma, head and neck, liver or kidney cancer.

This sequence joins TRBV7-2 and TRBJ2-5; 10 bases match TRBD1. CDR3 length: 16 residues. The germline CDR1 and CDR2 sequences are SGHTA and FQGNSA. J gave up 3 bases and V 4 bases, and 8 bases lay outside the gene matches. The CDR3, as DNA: TGTGCCAGCAGCTCCCGATCGACAGGGGGCGAAGAGACCCAGTACTTC. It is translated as CASSSRSTGGEETQYF.

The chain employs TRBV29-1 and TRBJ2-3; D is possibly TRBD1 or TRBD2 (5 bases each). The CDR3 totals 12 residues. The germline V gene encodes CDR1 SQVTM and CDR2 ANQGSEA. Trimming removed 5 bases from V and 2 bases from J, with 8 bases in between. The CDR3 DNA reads TGCAGCGTTTGGGGGTACACAGATACGCAGTATTTT. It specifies CSVWGYTDTQYF.

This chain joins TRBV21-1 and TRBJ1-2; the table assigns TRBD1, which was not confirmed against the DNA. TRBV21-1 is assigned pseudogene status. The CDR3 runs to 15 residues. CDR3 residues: CASSKVSRVNYGYTF. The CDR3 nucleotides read TGTGCCAGCAGCAAAGTAAGCAGGGTAAACTATGGCTACACCTTC.

CDR3 region: CASSRDREAEAFF. The CDR3 DNA sequence: TGTGCCAGCAGTCGGGACAGGGAAGCTGAAGCTTTCTTT. V and J are TRBV2 and TRBJ1-1; 9 positions match TRBD1. Germline CDR1 SNHLY, CDR2 FYNNEI. V dropped 5 bases and J dropped 6; count of bases not matched to a gene: 4. The CDR3 is made up of 13 amino acids.

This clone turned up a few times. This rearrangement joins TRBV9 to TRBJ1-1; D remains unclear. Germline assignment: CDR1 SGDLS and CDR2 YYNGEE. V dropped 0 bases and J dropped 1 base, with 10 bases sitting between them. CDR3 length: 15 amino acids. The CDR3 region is CASSVDPVANTEAFF. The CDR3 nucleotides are TGTGCCAGCAGCGTAGATCCCGTGGCGAACACTGAAGCTTTCTTT. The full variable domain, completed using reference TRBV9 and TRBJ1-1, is DSGVTQTPKHLITATGQRVTLRCSPRSGDLSVYWYQQSLDQGLQFLIQYYNGEERAKGNILERFSAQQFPDLHSELNLSSLELGDSALYFCASSVDPVANTEAFFGQGTRLTVV.

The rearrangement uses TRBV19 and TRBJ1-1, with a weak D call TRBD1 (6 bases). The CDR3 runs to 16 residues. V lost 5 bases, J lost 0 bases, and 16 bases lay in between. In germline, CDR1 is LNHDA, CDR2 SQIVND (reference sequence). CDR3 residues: CASSVGGGTMNTEAFF. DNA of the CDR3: TGTGCCAGTAGTGTTGGAGGAGGGACAATGAACACTGAAGCTTTCTTT.

CDR3 nucleotides: TGCAGCGTTGTAGGGATAGGAAGAGGGGGTATCATCGACGAGCAGTACTTC. Translation: CSVVGIGRGGIIDEQYF. V gene TRBV29-1 combines with J gene TRBJ2-7, with D perhaps TRBD1 (6 bases). This CDR3 is 17 amino acids long. CDR1 is SQVTM, CDR2 ANQGSEA, per germline. Trimming took 4 bases from V and 5 from J, leaving 27 bases between them.

Here the CDR3 reads CASSSDSSSYNEQFF. The CDR3, as DNA: TGTGCCAGCAGCTCAGACTCAAGCTCCTACAATGAGCAGTTCTTC. V usage is TRBV5-4 and J usage is TRBJ2-1; D not resolved. V lost 3 bases to trimming and J lost 0 bases, with 10 bases between them. Germline V gene lookup returns CDR1 SGHNT and CDR2 YYREEE (reference sequence). The CDR3 covers 15 residues.

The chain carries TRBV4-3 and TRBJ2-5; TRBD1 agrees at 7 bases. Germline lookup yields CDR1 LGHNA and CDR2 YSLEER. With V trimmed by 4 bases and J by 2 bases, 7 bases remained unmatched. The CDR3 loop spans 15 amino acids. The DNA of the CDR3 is TGCGCCAGCAGCCGTGCGAGGGACAGACAAGAGACCCAGTACTTC. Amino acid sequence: CASSRARDRQETQYF.

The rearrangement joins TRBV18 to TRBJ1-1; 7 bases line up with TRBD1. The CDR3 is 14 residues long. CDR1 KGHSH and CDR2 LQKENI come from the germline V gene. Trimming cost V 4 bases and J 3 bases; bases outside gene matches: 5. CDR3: CASSQDRADTEAFF. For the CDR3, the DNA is TGTGCCAGCTCACAAGACAGGGCGGACACTGAAGCTTTCTTT.

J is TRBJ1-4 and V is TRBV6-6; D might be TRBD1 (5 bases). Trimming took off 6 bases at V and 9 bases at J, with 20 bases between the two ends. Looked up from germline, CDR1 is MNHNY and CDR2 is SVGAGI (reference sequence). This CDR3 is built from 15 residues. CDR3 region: CASRTQETNNKKLFF. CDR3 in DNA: TGTGCCAGCAGAACACAGGAGACAAACAATAAAAAACTGTTTTTT.

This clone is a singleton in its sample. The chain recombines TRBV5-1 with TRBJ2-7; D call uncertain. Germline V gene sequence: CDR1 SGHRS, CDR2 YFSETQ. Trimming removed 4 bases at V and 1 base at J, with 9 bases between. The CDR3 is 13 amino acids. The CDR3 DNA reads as TGCGCCAGCAGCACCCGGATGTCCTACGAGCAGTACTTC. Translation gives CASSTRMSYEQYF. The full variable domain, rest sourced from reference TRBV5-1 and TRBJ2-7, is KAGVTQTPRYLIKTRGQQVTLSCSPISGHRSVSWYQQTPGQGLQFLFEYFSETQRNKGNFPGRFSGRQFSNSRSEMNVSTLELGDSALYLCASSTRMSYEQYFGPGTRLTVT.

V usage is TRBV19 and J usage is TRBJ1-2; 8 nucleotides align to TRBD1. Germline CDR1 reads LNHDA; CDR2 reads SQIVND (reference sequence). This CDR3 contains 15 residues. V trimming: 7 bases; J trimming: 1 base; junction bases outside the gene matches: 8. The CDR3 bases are TGTGCCAGTACCCCAGGGACAGGAGTTAACTATGGCTACACCTTC. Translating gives CASTPGTGVNYGYTF.

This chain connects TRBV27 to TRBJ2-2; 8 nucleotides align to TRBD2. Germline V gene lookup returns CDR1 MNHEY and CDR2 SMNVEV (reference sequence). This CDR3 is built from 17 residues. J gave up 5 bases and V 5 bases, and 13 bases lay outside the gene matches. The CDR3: CASSPRGGQSYTGELFF. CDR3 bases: TGTGCCAGCAGTCCCCGGGGGGGGCAAAGTTATACCGGGGAGCTGTTTTTT.

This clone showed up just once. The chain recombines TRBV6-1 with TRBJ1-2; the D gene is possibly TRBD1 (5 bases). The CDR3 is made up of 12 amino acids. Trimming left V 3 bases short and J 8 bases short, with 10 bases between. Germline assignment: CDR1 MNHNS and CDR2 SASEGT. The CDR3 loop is CASSDRGTGYTF. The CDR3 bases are TGTGCCAGCAGTGATAGAGGGACCGGCTACACCTTC.

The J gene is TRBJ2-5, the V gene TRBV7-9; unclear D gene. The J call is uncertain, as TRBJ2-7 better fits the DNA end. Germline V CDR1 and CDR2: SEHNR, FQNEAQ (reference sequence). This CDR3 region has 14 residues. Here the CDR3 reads CASSSVPETYEQYF. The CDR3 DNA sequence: TGTGCCAGCAGCTCGGTACCTGAAACCTACGAGCAGTACTTC.

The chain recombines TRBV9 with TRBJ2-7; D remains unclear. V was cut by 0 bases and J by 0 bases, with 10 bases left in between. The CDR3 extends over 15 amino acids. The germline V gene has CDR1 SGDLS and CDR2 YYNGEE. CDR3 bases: TGTGCCAGCAGCGTAGAAGTGGGATCCTCCTACGAGCAGTACTTC. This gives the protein CASSVEVGSSYEQYF.

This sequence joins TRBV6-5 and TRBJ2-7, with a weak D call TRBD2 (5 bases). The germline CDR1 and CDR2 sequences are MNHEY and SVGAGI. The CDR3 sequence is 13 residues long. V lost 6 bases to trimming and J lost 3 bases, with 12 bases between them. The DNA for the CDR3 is TGTGCCAGCAGCCGGGGATTATTCTACGAGCAGTACTTC. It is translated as CASSRGLFYEQYF.

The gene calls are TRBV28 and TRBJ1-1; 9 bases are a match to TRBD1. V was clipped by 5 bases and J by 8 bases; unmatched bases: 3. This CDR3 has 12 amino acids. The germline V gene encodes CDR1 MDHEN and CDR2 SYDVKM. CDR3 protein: CASSGQGLEAFF. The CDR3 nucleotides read TGTGCCAGCAGTGGACAGGGGTTAGAAGCTTTCTTT.

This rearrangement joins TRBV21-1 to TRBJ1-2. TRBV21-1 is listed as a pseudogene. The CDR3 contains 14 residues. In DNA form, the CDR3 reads TGTGCCAGCAGCGCCCAGCTTATGCAATTTGGCTACACCTTC. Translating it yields CASSAQLMQFGYTF.

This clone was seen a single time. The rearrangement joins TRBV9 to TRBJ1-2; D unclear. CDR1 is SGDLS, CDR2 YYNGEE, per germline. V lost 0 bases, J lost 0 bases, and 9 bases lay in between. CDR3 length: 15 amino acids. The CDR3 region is CASSVEAEANYGYTF. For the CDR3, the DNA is TGTGCCAGCAGCGTAGAAGCGGAAGCTAACTATGGCTACACCTTC.

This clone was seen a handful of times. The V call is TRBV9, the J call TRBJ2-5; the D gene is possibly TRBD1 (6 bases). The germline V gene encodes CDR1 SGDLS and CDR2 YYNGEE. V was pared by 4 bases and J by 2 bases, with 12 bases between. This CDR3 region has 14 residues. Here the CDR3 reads CASSTTGQQETQYF. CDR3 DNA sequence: TGTGCCAGCAGCACAACAGGGCAACAAGAGACCCAGTACTTC.

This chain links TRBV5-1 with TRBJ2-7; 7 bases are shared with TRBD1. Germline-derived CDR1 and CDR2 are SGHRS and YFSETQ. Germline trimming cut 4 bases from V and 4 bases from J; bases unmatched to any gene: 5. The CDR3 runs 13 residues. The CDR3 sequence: CASSPTGEYEQYF. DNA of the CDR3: TGCGCCAGCAGCCCAACAGGGGAGTACGAGCAGTACTTC.

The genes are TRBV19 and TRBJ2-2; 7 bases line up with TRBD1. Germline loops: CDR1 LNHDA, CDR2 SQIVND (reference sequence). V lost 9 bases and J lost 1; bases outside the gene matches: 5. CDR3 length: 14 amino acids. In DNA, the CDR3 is TGTGCCAGCCGAAGGACAGGGAACACCGGGGAGCTGTTTTTT. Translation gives CASRRTGNTGELFF.